This T cell receptor (beta chain) came from a study of T cells in Graves' hyperthyroidism and ophthalmopathy (dated by TCRdb to between 2018 and 2020). For the study in its entirety: Peripheral blood was sampled at the time of initial diagnosis, prior to any treatment. TCR V-J signatures able to tell the groups apart were searched for in a discovery cohort of around 95 patients, of whom over 40 had Graves' ophthalmopathy and roughly 59 had stable Graves' hyperthyroidism. Whether ophthalmopathy could be predicted prospectively was tested in an independent validation cohort made up of under 20 hyperthyroidism patients plus 17 patients who later progressed to ophthalmopathy. For training and testing, the 100 or so patients in the discovery cohort were randomly divided in a 7:3 ratio. In addition, the study compared T-cell repertoires in thyroid tissue and in blood from several Graves' hyperthyroidism patients. After sampling, hyperthyroidism patients received methimazole starting at 30 mg daily, and ophthalmopathy patients received high-dose intravenous methylprednisolone. According to the paper, TCR Vbeta CDR3 sequencing was carried out on 135 peripheral blood samples, which came from 40 to 45 ophthalmopathy, fewer than 80 hyperthyroidism and some 17 progressor patients.

The CDR3 measures 14 amino acids from cysteine to phenylalanine. The CDR3 DNA has 42 bases and is translated from base 1. Looking up the germline V gene (reference sequence) yields CDR1 LNHDA and CDR2 SQIVND. V gives up 10 bases and J gives up 4 bases, and the segment between their germline ends measures 16 bases. General study outcomes and caveats: Sample size was not statistically predetermined, and blinding of investigators to group allocation was not performed. During validation, the model predicted progression to ophthalmopathy a median of about 5.9 months ahead of onset, with roughly 65% sensitivity and 72% to 80% specificity. Ophthalmopathy was separated from stable hyperthyroidism by a 13 V-J signature model, with approximately 85% sensitivity and roughly 81% specificity obtained in cross-validation and 80%/75% obtained in testing. Most expanded thyroid clonotypes (frequency above 0.001) were also detected in blood, a finding suggesting that blood repertoires may reflect thyroid immune responses.

The TCR beta CDR3 regions were amplified from the RNA transcripts. A first-round RT-PCR of the TCR CDR3 used the HTBI primer set with the Qiagen OneStep RT-PCR kit. A second multiplex PCR round built the libraries, followed by size selection and purification. The libraries were sequenced on an Illumina HiSeq2000 using paired-end 100 bp reads. The authors' analysis ran thus. SOAPnuke was used to process the raw data, with reads discarded if the reads contained adapters or uncalled bases, had a mean Phred below 15, or lacked an exact constant-primer or identifier match. High-quality paired reads were merged using COPE v1.2.5, and each unique nucleotide sequence was defined as a clonotype. MiTCR v1.1 was used to align the clonotypes against IMGT TRBV, TRBD and TRBJ reference segments. Only V-J combinations with frequency above 0.0001, covering 99% to 99.2% of repertoires, were analysed. The TCS score was defined as the ratio of F50 (clonal expansion) to E x V (chaos), calculated using BLOSUM62-based TCRdist between CDR3 peptides within each V-J. Welch's t-statistics and random forest reduced just over 500 V-J features to 10 to 15, which were used in a naive Bayes classifier (R e1071). TCRdb reprocessed the public reads (quality trimming at Q25 with fastp, clone calling with MiXCR) and kept in-frame beta chains. Records with the same CDR3 protein are collapsed into one entry carrying the most frequent genes and DNA. TCRdb, not the authors, supplied the V and J calls. The sample table records 500,000 to 650,000 distinct CDR3 sequences; roughly 15% of these occur just once. The ten largest account for approximately 15% of the sample.

Ophthalmopathy patients had moderately to severely active disease, with a Clinical Activity Score of 3 or more, a NOSPECS grade of 4 or more, and a disease duration of less than 3 months. Any patient with an uncontrolled infection, another autoimmune disease, pregnancy or lactation was excluded. Clinical symptoms, serum thyroxine and TRAb, thyroid ultrasound, and orbital computed tomography formed the basis for the diagnoses. Ficoll-Paque density gradient centrifugation was used to isolate PBMCs from about 10 ml of fresh peripheral blood. Total RNA was extracted with Trizol reagent, and quality was checked on an Agilent 2100 Bioanalyzer. Concerning this clonotype itself: Its antigen remains undetermined. No per-base quality is available; no much larger clone lies one base away.

The sample was blood. Recombination linked TRBV19 to TRBJ2-2, with TRBD2 as a weak D call on 6 bases. The sequence derives from a young woman with Graves' ophthalmopathy. DNA sequence: TGTGCCACCAGAAACCGGGAGACCACCGGGGAGCTGTTTTTT. The encoded protein is CATRNRETTGELFF. Full variable domain (CDR3 extended with the reference TRBV19 and TRBJ2-2 proteins): DGGITQSPKYLFRKEGQNVTLSCEQNLNHDAMYWYRQDPGQGLRLIYYSQIVNDFQKGDIAEGYSVSREKKESFPLTVTSAQKNPTAFYLCATRNRETTGELFFGEGSRLTVL.